Below, 8 T cell receptor beta chains from the same sample are listed, as sequenced in a study of T cell responses to AZD1222 COVID-19 vaccine. Sequencing used immunoSEQ multiplex PCR; TCRdb keeps in-frame clones, though not all of them. The sample lists about 120,000 clones, 93% occurring once. The sample was peripheral blood, taken 28 days after the second AZD1222 dose. These receptors originate from an adult who received the AZD1222 COVID-19 vaccine.

As regards this clone: Other DNA sequences in the same sample also yield this CDR3. The chain couples TRBV20-1 to TRBJ2-7; D call uncertain. This CDR3 region has 11 residues. V gave up 0 bases and J gave up 3 bases, with 3 bases separating them. Germline CDR1 and CDR2: DFQATT and SNEGSKA (reference sequence). This CDR3 is CSARDGYEQYF. DNA for the CDR3: TGCAGTGCTAGAGACGGCTACGAGCAGTACTTC.

A single count supports this clone. V usage is TRBV6-5 and J usage is TRBJ1-1, with D maybe TRBD1 (5 bases). CDR1 and CDR2 from the germline V gene are MNHEY and SVGAGI. The germline V and J ends were trimmed by 5 bases and 1 base, with 11 bases remaining between them. This CDR3 spans 14 amino acids. In nucleotides, the CDR3 is TGTGCCAGCAGTCTCTTGGGGGGGAACACTGAAGCTTTCTTT. It codes for CASSLLGGNTEAFF.

In its sample, this clone was seen once. The chain's CDR3 is CASSPQTSGEQYF. CDR3 in DNA: TGTGCCAGCAGCCCGCAGACATCTGGCGAGCAGTACTTC. The chain couples TRBV3-1 (or the pseudogene TRBV3-2) to TRBJ2-7; D gene unclear. The CDR3 has 13 amino acids. Germline-derived CDR1 and CDR2 are LGHDT and YNNKEL (reference sequence). The germline V and J ends were trimmed by 4 bases and 6 bases, with 13 bases remaining between them.

The chain combines TRBV18 with TRBJ1-4; D ambiguous. Between the trimmed V and J ends, which lost 3 bases and 7 bases, there was a span of 12 bases. This CDR3 has 14 residues. Germline V CDR1 and CDR2: KGHSH, LQKENI. The CDR3 loop reads CASSPGTSGEKLFF. For the CDR3, the DNA is TGTGCCAGCTCACCGGGCACCTCCGGTGAAAAACTGTTTTTT.

V and J are TRBV7-2 and TRBJ2-3; TRBD2 aligns across 11 bases. V was pared by 1 base and J by 4 bases, with 10 bases of the junction left unmatched. Looked up from germline, CDR1 is SGHTA and CDR2 is FQGNSA. CDR3 length: 18 residues. CDR3 protein: CASSLDTSGGPWADTQYF. The CDR3, as DNA: TGTGCCAGCAGCTTAGACACTAGCGGGGGCCCCTGGGCAGATACGCAGTATTTT.

The chain employs TRBV5-6 and TRBJ1-1, with D hard to call. Germline loops: CDR1 SGHDT, CDR2 YYEEEE. Trimming removed 1 base at V and 6 bases at J, with 7 bases between. CDR3 length equals 12 residues. CDR3 loop: CASSLFTAEAFF. CDR3 sequence (DNA): TGTGCCAGCAGCTTGTTCACGGCTGAAGCTTTCTTT.

The chain recombines TRBV9 with TRBJ2-1; D could derive from TRBD1 or TRBD2 (5 bases each). The CDR3 spans 14 residues. The germline CDR1 and CDR2 sequences are SGDLS and YYNGEE. The germline V and J ends were trimmed by 0 bases and 10 bases, with 14 bases remaining between them. CDR3 in amino acids: CASSVVSWGSEQFF. DNA for the CDR3: TGTGCCAGCAGCGTAGTGAGCTGGGGGTCAGAGCAGTTCTTC.

The rearrangement joins TRBV2 to TRBJ2-7; TRBD2 might be the D (6 bases). Deletions cut 9 bases from V and 0 bases from J, with 12 bases between. The CDR3 has 13 amino acids. Germline CDR1 is SNHLY and CDR2 is FYNNEI. The CDR3 spells CASGYGSSYEQYF. The CDR3 bases are TGTGCCAGTGGATACGGGAGCTCCTACGAGCAGTACTTC. Filled out from reference TRBV2 and TRBJ2-7, the complete variable domain reads EPEVTQTPSHQVTQMGQEVILRCVPISNHLYFYWYRQILGQKVEFLVSFYNNEISEKSEIFDDQFSVERPDGSNFTLKIRSTKLEDSAMYFCASGYGSSYEQYFGPGTRLTVT.